This T cell receptor (beta chain) derives from a study of blood T cells in healthy people across ages (dated by TCRdb to the mid-2010s). In terms of the full investigation: In model experiments, template switching captured roughly one uniquely barcoded TCR beta cDNA molecule for every two T cells. The study measured age-related changes in TCR beta repertoire diversity using deep sequencing normalized with unique cDNA molecular identifiers. Four age groups were formed from the donors: young (average about 16 years), middle-aged (approximately 42), aged (over 55) and long-lived (about 80). Using the same blood draw, the study looked at two additional independent replicas of 1 million unique cDNA reads for two donors, one aged 18 to 30 and the other aged 80 or older.

This clonotype was picked up a small number of times. There is no known antigen for this receptor. Nothing much larger sits one base from this clone, and base qualities are not available. The library was made by 5' RACE. Sequencing relied on an Illumina HiSeq 2500. The second PCR ran for roughly 7 to 12 cycles and used a J-beta primer mix along with a sample-barcoded 5' primer. A unique molecular identifier was introduced onto each TCR beta cDNA molecule by a template-switch 5' adaptor carrying 12 random nucleotides. At least 3 million CDR3-containing paired-end reads were obtained from each sample. First-strand cDNA synthesis was performed from all RNA using the Mint cDNA synthesis kit, with priming by a TRBC-specific oligonucleotide. Following uracil-DNA glycosylase treatment, a first 18-cycle PCR with universal primers M1SS and BC2_uni_R was performed on all cDNA. The authors' pipeline ran thus. Normalization of each sample was performed by random selection of 1 million high-quality reads, each carrying a distinct molecular identifier. Reads with shared molecular identifiers were discarded instead of being binned into consensus sequences. MiTCR, run with a Q25 quality threshold and the strictest error-elimination algorithm, handled CDR3 identification, clonotype clustering and error correction. A nonparametric unseen species model using Euler transformation provided a lower-bound estimate of total TCR beta diversity. In-frame beta chains were kept once TCRdb had trimmed the public reads at Q25 with fastp and called clones with MiXCR. A single entry per CDR3 protein holds the most common genes and DNA from its merged rows. These V and J calls originate from TCRdb's pipeline instead of the authors' own analysis. Present in this sample are over 750,000 distinct CDR3 sequences, more than 20% of which were seen just once. 9.4% of the sample rests with the top ten.

The donors were roughly 39 Caucasian individuals from Russia, aged about 6 to 100 years, who were systemically healthy. Each donor gave about 9.7 milliliters of peripheral blood, drawn into EDTA-treated Vacutainer tubes. Ficoll-Paque density-gradient centrifugation was used to isolate PBMCs, with at least 6.5 million obtained per sample. Total RNA was extracted from PBMCs with Trizol reagent, with at least 6 micrograms obtained per sample. For every donor, an aliquot of PBMCs went through flow cytometry to measure the percentages of naive CD45RAhigh/CD27high T cells. What the research found in general, with its limitations: Observed TCR beta diversity per million T cells fell roughly linearly with age, and a significant reduction was already apparent by age around 36. The CMV infection status of donors was not known, potentially confounding age-related changes in expanded clonotypes. Compared with the aged group, more naive CD4+ T cells, fewer expanded clones and increased TCR diversity were shown by the long-lived group, suggesting age selection. Estimates of total diversity based on one million sequenced T cells were regarded as lower bounds and as underestimates. Observed TCR beta diversity correlated strongly with the percentage of naive T cells measured by flow cytometry. Bulk unsorted PBMC profiling prevented conclusive comparison of naive and antigen-experienced compartments.

These data also featured in a second study, about T cells of mothers and their children. As the second paper documents: The donors were nine systemically healthy Caucasian individuals, made up of three mothers and their six children. cDNA synthesis consumed the entire amount of extracted RNA, loaded at around 1.5 ug RNA in each 15 ul reaction. In the second PCR, sample barcodes and 2-4 random nucleotides were introduced via the M1S primer. More than 8 million TCR beta CDR3 reads were obtained from each mother, and about 3 million reads were obtained from each child. Thymic selection shapes the output of TCR recombination in a similar way in related and unrelated pairs, and inherited differences have a minor effect. Normalized repertoire overlap in related mother-child pairs was always slightly higher than in unrelated mother-child pairs, but the difference was never significant. With a sensitivity of about 100 clones per million clonotypes, no persistent microchimeric T cell clones were detected. In the study, deep NGS was used to compare the TCR beta repertoires of mothers and children, and features distinguishing related mother-child pairs from unrelated individuals were sought. The mean age was around 40 +/- 4 years for the mothers and about 10 +/- 4 years for the children. After adapters were ligated using NEBNext reagents, the libraries underwent 100+100 nt paired-end sequencing on an Illumina HiSeq 2000. Mother and child libraries were prepared a month apart and sequenced in separate runs to prevent cross-contamination. Between roughly 500,000 and 2,100,000 distinct TCR beta clonotypes were identified per donor. Naive TCR beta clonotypes were estimated from low-frequency clonotypes matched to each donor's FACS-determined naive share, without sorting.

Input material: blood. This sequence was found in a boy younger than 18 in good health.

The DNA sequence is TGTGCCAGCAGCCAAGACTTCGCGGGAGGGGAGACCCAGTACTTC. The encoded protein is CASSQDFAGGETQYF. Recombination connected TRBV3-1 to TRBJ2-5; 9 of the junction bases match TRBD2. The germline V end is reduced by 0 bases and the J end by 5 bases; junction bases left unmatched: 4. Spanning cysteine to phenylalanine, the CDR3 consists of 15 amino acids. CDR3 DNA is the only sequence kept; it has 45 bases, read in frame from the first base. CDR1 is given as LGHDT and CDR2 as YNNKEL, both from the germline V gene (reference sequence).